This T cell receptor beta chain was profiled in a study of chemoradiotherapy in HPV16-positive cancers. Study as a whole: Candidate HPV-specific clones and shared TCR motifs came from two HPV16-positive patients.

The CDR3 is 16 residues long. General study results and limits: In HPV16-positive patients, HPV-responsive T-cell expansion tracked better recurrence-free survival. Non-HPV-specific T cells did not expand in tumors during treatment, whereas candidate HPV-specific clones and E7-related motifs did.

As concerns this clone: Its antigen is undetermined.

Profiling relied on immunoSEQ multiplex PCR, and the TCRdb table lists in-frame clones only, not all of them. The profile covers under 15,000 clones, with approximately 90% appearing a single time and less than 3% taken by the ten largest. The starting material was blood, obtained from a patient who underwent chemoradiotherapy. This sequence was found in a human donor with HPV-associated anogenital cancer. This chain links TRBV21-1 with TRBJ2-3; TRBD2, as called in the table, went unchecked against the DNA. TRBV21-1 is listed as a pseudogene. CDR3 in amino acids: CASSKVGAGVSDTQYF. The CDR3 nucleotides are TGTGCCAGCAGCAAAGTCGGAGCGGGGGTATCAGATACGCAGTATTTT.